This TCR beta chain comes out of a study of T cell repertoires in urothelial bladder cancer. Overall study context: Of about a dozen resected lesions, a few were cT2 or greater.

Produced via immunoSEQ multiplex PCR; TCRdb's table is partial and in-frame only. The data contain a few thousand clones, 65% to 80% of them singletons. Whole-study findings and limits: Up to 17% of carcinoma infiltrating lymphocytes belonged to one T-cell clone. Median infiltrating lymphocyte percentage was approximately 2.1% in carcinoma specimens.

For this clone: Its target is unknown.

Material: tumor-infiltrating cells from bladder cancer. This TCR derives from a human donor with urothelial carcinoma.

CDR3 sequence reads: CASSVDSNSPLHF. CDR3 sequence (DNA): TGTGCCAGCAGCGTAGACAGCAATTCACCCCTCCACTTT. The chain is built from TRBV9 and TRBJ1-6; D remains ambiguous. V shed 0 bases and J shed 7 bases, with 5 bases lying between them. Germline V lookup: CDR1 SGDLS, CDR2 YYNGEE. This CDR3 has 13 amino acids.